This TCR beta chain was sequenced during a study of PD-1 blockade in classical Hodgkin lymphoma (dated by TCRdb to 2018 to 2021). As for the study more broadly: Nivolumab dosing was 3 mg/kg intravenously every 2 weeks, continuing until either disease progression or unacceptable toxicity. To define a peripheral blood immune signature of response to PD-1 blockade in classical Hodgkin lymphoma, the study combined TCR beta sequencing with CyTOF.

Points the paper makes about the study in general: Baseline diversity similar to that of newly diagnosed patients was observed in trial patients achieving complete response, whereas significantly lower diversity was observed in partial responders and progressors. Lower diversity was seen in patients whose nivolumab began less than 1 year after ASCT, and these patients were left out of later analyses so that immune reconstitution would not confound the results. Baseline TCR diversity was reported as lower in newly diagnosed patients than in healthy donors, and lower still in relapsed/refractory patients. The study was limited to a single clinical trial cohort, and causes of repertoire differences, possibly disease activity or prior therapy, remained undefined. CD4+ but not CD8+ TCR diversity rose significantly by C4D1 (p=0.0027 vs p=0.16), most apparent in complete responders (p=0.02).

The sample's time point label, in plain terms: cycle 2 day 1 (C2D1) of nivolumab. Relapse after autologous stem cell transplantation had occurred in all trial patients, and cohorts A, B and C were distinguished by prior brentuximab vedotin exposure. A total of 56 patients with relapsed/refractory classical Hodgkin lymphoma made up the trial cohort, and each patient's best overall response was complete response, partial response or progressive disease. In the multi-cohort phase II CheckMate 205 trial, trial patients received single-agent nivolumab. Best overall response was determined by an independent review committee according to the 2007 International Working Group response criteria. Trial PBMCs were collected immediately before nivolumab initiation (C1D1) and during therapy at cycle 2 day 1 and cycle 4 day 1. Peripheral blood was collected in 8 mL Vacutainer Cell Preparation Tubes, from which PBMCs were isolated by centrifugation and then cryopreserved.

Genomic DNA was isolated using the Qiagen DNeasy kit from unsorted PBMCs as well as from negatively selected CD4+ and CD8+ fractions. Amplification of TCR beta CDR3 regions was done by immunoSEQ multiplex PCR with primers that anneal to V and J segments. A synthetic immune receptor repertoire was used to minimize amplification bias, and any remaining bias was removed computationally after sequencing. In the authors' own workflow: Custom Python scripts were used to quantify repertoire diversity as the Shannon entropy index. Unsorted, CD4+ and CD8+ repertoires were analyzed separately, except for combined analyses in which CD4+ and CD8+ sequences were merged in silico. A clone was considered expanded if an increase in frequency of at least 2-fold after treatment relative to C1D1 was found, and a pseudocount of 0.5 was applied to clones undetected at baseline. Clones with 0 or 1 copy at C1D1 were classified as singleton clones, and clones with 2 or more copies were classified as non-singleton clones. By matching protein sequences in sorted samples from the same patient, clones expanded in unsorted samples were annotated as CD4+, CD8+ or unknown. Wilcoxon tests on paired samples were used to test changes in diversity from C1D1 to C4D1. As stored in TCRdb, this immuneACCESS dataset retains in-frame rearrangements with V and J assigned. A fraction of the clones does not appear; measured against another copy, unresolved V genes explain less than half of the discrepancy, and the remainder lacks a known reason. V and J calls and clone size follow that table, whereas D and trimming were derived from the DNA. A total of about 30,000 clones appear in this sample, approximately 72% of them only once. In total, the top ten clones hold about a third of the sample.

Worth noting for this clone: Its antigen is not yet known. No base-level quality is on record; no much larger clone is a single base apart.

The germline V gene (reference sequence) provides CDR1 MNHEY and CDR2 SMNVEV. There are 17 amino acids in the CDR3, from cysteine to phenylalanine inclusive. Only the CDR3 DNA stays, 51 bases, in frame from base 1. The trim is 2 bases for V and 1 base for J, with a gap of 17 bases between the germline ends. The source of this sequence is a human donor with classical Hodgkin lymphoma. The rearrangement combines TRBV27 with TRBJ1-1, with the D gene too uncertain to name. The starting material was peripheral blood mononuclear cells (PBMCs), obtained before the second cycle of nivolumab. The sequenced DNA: TGTGCCAGCAGTTTAAAGGGCGGTACCCTTACGAACACTGAAGCTTTCTTT. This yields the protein CASSLKGGTLTNTEAFF.